This TCR beta chain came from a study of coeliac disease. Germline CDR1 and CDR2: MGHDK and SYGVNS. V lost 3 bases to trimming and J lost 11 bases, with 14 bases between them. The length of the CDR3 is 13 residues. Generated by immunoSEQ multiplex PCR, the TCRdb table keeps only in-frame clones and is missing some. The table records some 8,900 clones, 60% to 80% of them present only once. This chain links TRBV25-1 with TRBJ2-1; TRBD1 is a possible D gene (5 bases). This TCR came from a woman aged 60 to 75 with celiac disease. Input material: lamina propria lymphocytes from the gut. The CDR3 bases are TGTGCCAGCAGTGACCAATCCTCAGGGAAGCAGTTCTTC. Translated: CASSDQSSGKQFF.